The rows below give T cell receptor beta chains drawn from one sample of a study of CD8+ T cells in alopecia areata. This table comes from immunoSEQ multiplex PCR, and its TCRdb copy is limited to in-frame clones, with some not included. Here the sample spans almost 35,000 clones, approximately 60% being singletons. The sample comprised NKG2D-high CD8+ T cells sorted from blood. These receptors came from a human donor with alopecia areata. Each CDR3 is given with its conserved first and last residue. The D gene is left open where the match is weak. Not every row has a clone size; where given, it reads once, few, many or a size class.

>TRBJ2-1|TRBV15|TRBD2|once
TGTGCCACCAGCAGATCGCCCCGACTAGCGGGACAAAACAATGAGCAGTTCTTC
CATSRSPRLAGQNNEQFF
>TRBJ1-2|TRBV5-6|-|-
TGTGCCAGCAGCCAGAAGACAGAACCCTACTATGGCTACACCTTC
CASSQKTEPYYGYTF
>TRBJ2-6|TRBV2|TRBD1|-
TGTGCCACGGGGACAGCTGACTCTGGGGCCAACGTCCTGACTTTC
CATGTADSGANVLTF
>TRBJ2-7|TRBV4-3|-|-
TGCGCCAGCCGCCTTTACTTGGAGGGCACGAACGAGCAGTACTTC
CASRLYLEGTNEQYF
>TRBJ2-1|TRBV4-3|TRBD2|-
TGCGCCAGCAGCCAAGAACAAATAGCGGGAAGGCACGATGAGCAGTTCTTC
CASSQEQIAGRHDEQFF
>TRBJ2-7|TRBV4-3|-|-
TGCGCCAGCAGCCAAGATGGGGACCTGGGAGAGCAGTACTTC
CASSQDGDLGEQYF
>TRBJ2-7|TRBV4-3|TRBD1|few
TGCGCCAGCAGCCAGGGGAGGGGACAGGGACTCTACGAGCAGTACTTC
CASSQGRGQGLYEQYF
>TRBJ2-1|TRBV7-8|-|-
TGTGCCAGCAGCTTAGCGGGGGGCCTAAATGGCTACAATGAGCAGTTCTTC
CASSLAGGLNGYNEQFF
>TRBJ1-2|TRBV7-9|-|many
TGTGCCAGCAGCTTGCGGGCCCTGGAAGGTGGCTACACCTTC
CASSLRALEGGYTF
>TRBJ2-4|TRBV6-5|TRBD1|-
TGTGCCAGCAGCCGCGGACAGGGTGAACACATTCAGTACTTC
CASSRGQGEHIQYF
>TRBJ1-6|TRBV4-1|TRBD1|few
TGCGCCAGCAGCGGTACCCTACAGGGGTATGGGGATTCACCCCTCCACTTT
CASSGTLQGYGDSPLHF
>TRBJ2-1|TRBV18|-|few
TGTGCCAGCTCACCACCCCCTCCGGACAATGAGCAGTTCTTC
CASSPPPPDNEQFF
>TRBJ2-7|TRBV4-2|-|-
TGTGCCAGCAGCCAAGAGACCAGCGGACCCTCCTACGAGCAGTACTTC
CASSQETSGPSYEQYF
>TRBJ2-3|TRBV4-1|-|-
TGCGCCAGCAGCCAAGATCGTCGGAACCCAGATACGCAGTATTTT
CASSQDRRNPDTQYF
>TRBJ1-1|TRBV15|-|-
TGTGCCACCAGCAGCGACAGGTCCATGAACACTGAAGCTTTCTTT
CATSSDRSMNTEAFF
>TRBJ1-2|TRBV30|TRBD1|few
TGTGCCTGGACCCCACAGGGGAATTTGGATGGCTACACCTTC
CAWTPQGNLDGYTF
>TRBJ2-7|TRBV19|TRBD1|few
TGTGCCACCACAGGAGGGACAGGGCCCTACGAGCAGTACTTC
CATTGGTGPYEQYF
>TRBJ1-1|TRBV28|-|-
TGTGCCAGCAGTTTAAACCAGGGAAACACTGAAGCTTTCTTT
CASSLNQGNTEAFF
>TRBJ2-7|TRBV29-1|-|few
TGCAGCGTTGAAGATCAAGGGAGCTCCTACGAGCAGTACTTC
CSVEDQGSSYEQYF
>TRBJ2-1|TRBV7-3|-|-
TGTGCCAGCAGCTCCGGGGAGCGGCCCCATGAGCAGTTCTTC
CASSSGERPHEQFF
>TRBJ2-7|TRBV27|TRBD1|-
TGTGCCAGCAGACCATTCCACAGGGGCCTAGCCCACGAGCAGTACTTC
CASRPFHRGLAHEQYF
>TRBJ2-5|TRBV28|-|few
TGTGCCAGCAGTTCACTCCAGGGGCCGGAGACCCAGTACTTC
CASSSLQGPETQYF
>TRBJ1-2|TRBV6-5|TRBD1|-
TGTGCCAGCAGTTACATGACAGGGGCGAACTATGGCTACACCTTC
CASSYMTGANYGYTF
>TRBJ2-1|TRBV5-4|TRBD2|-
TGTGCCAGCAGCTTGATGGGACTAGCGGGGCCTGAGCAGTTCTTC
CASSLMGLAGPEQFF
>TRBJ1-2|TRBV29-1|-|few
TGCAGCGTTTGGGGGAGAAGTAATACGAACTATGGCTACACCTTC
CSVWGRSNTNYGYTF
>TRBJ2-7|TRBV7-6|-|-
TGTGCCAGCAGCTTAGCTGAAGGGGCGGCCTACGAGCAGTACTTC
CASSLAEGAAYEQYF
>TRBJ2-1|TRBV7-2|-|-
TGTGCCAGCAGCTGGTCATACAATGAGCAGTTCTTC
CASSWSYNEQFF